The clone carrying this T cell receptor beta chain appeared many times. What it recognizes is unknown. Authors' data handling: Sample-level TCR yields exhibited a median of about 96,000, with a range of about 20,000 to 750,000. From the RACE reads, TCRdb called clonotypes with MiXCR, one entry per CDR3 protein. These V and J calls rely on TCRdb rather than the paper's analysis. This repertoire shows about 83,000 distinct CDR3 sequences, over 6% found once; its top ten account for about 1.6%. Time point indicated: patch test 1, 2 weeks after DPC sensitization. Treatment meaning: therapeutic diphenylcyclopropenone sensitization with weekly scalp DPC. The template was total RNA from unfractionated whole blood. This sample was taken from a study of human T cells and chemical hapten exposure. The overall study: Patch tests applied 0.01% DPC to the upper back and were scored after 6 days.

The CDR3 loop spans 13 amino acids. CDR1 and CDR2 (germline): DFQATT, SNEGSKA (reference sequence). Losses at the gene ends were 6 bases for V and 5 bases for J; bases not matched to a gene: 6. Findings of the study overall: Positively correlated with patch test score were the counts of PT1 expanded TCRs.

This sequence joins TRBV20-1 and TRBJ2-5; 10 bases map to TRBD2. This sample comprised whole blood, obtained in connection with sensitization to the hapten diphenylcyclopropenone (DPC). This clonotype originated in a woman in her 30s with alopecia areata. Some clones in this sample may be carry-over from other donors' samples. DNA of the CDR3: TGCAGTGCCAGGACTAGCGGAGTGGAGACCCAGTACTTC. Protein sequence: CSARTSGVETQYF.